This T cell receptor (beta chain) derives from a study of OX40 agonist ivuxolimab in advanced cancers. Turning to the study itself: A diagnosis of hepatocellular carcinoma, melanoma, renal cell or head and neck cancer was present in dose-escalation patients. Earlier treatment with anti-PD-1, anti-PD-L1 or anti-CTLA-4 was permitted, and 35% to 45% had received some.

Notes on the study in general: On average, CD8+ T cells showed a greater number of expanded clones than CD4+. Which antigen the expanded peripheral T cells recognized is unknown.

The CDR3 covers 12 residues. In germline, CDR1 is SGHKS, CDR2 YYEKEE (reference sequence). V lost 2 bases and J 8 bases, leaving 8 bases between the germline ends. Repertoires were generated with immunoSEQ multiplex PCR, while TCRdb's copy carries only in-frame clones and drops some. The table has approximately 70,000 clones, roughly 84% seen once. With respect to this clone: Its antigen is still unknown.

The genes are TRBV5-5 and TRBJ2-1; a weak D match, TRBD2 (5 bases). The receptor was isolated from an adult with an advanced solid tumor such as melanoma, head and neck, liver or kidney cancer. The sequences come from CD4+ or CD8+ T cells sorted from blood, collected in a trial of the OX40 agonist ivuxolimab. The CDR3 DNA follows: TGTGCCAGCAGCTTACTAGGCTATGAGCAGTTCTTC. Encoded protein: CASSLLGYEQFF.